The clone carrying this TCR beta chain showed up just a few times. The data originate from a study of molecular identifiers for immune sequencing clone quantification. TCRdb redid the calling of the PCR reads with MiXCR, one entry per CDR3 protein. The sample yields about 320,000 distinct CDR3 sequences, over 20% seen once. CDR3 length: 12 amino acids. CDR1 is GTSNPN, CDR2 SVGIG, per germline (reference sequence). The V end was cut by 1 base, the J end by 7 bases, with 8 bases between. The V gene is TRBV30, the J gene TRBJ2-1; a possible D gene is TRBD1 (6 bases). This receptor was identified in a human donor in good health. Some libraries in this study had Jurkat cell RNA spiked in. Source material: naive CD8+ T cells from blood, with Jurkat cell RNA spiked in. As for subset: FACS-sorted CD8+CD4-CCR7+CD45RA+ naive T cells. The CDR3 DNA reads as TGTGCCTGGAGTGAACAGGGTAATGAGCAGTTCTTC. This sequence encodes CAWSEQGNEQFF.